The entry below gives a single T cell receptor (beta chain) sequence along with its context. Antigen: not known. The data derive from a study of CD8 T cells in ankylosing spondylitis. The study, taken as a whole, reports: Clones linked to disease were reported to show significant enrichment in matched ankylosing spondylitis synovial fluid. Apparently characteristic of ankylosing spondylitis blood was a TCR beta motif (about 8 highly homologous variants).

The V gene's germline CDR1 is SGHTA and CDR2 FQGNSA. Trimming left V 5 bases short and J 1 base short, with 12 bases between. The CDR3 extends over 14 amino acids. With molecular barcodes, quantitative 5'-RACE was used to make the TCR beta libraries. Each CDR3 protein is one row after TCRdb ran MiXCR on the 5' RACE reads. Here the sample spans roughly 250,000 distinct CDR3 sequences, 10% to 13% being singletons. This clonotype was obtained from a male donor with ankylosing spondylitis or in good health (not recorded which). What was sequenced was blood, either unsorted or a sorted T cell fraction (not recorded which). The genes are TRBV7-2 and TRBJ2-7; D unresolved. CDR3 in amino acids: CASSRGRQSYEQYF. The CDR3 region has the DNA TGTGCCAGCAGCCGAGGACGTCAATCCTACGAGCAGTACTTC.